These 22 T cell receptor beta chains were sequenced from one sample in a study of T cells in localized non-small cell lung cancer. Data came from immunoSEQ multiplex PCR; TCRdb stores just in-frame clones and leaves some out. The repertoire holds tens of thousands of clones, roughly 89% seen once, with 15% to 20% in the top ten. Sequencing was performed on peripheral blood, taken before any cancer treatment. These receptor sequences come from a male donor at least 60 years old with stage III squamous cell lung carcinoma.

The chain employs TRBV28 and TRBJ1-1; perhaps TRBD1 as D (6 bases). CDR1 is MDHEN, CDR2 SYDVKM, per germline. V was trimmed by 3 bases and J by 4 bases, leaving 12 bases between them. CDR3 length: 14 residues. The chain's CDR3 is CASSLPGGGTEAFF. CDR3 coding DNA: TGTGCCAGCAGTTTGCCCGGGGGCGGCACTGAAGCTTTCTTT. Combining the CDR3 with reference TRBV28 and TRBJ1-1 gives the whole variable domain DVKVTQSSRYLVKRTGEKVFLECVQDMDHENMFWYRQDPGLGLRLIYFSYDVKMKEKGDIPEGYSVSREKKERFSLILESASTNQTSMYLCASSLPGGGTEAFFGQGTRLTVV.

In its sample, this clone was seen a few times. J is TRBJ2-7 and V is TRBV4-2; 9 positions match TRBD1. The junction had 3 bases not matched to a gene; V was cut back by 0 bases and J by 0 bases. Germline CDR1 is LGHNA and CDR2 is YNFKEQ. The CDR3 contains 16 residues. As DNA, the CDR3 is TGTGCCAGCAGCCAAGAGGCGACAGGGGGCTCCTACGAGCAGTACTTC. Its protein product is CASSQEATGGSYEQYF.

This clone was detected only a few times. The chain carries TRBV6-1 and TRBJ1-1; D is ambiguous. V was trimmed by 6 bases and J by 6 bases, leaving 14 bases between them. The germline V gene has CDR1 MNHNS and CDR2 SASEGT. The CDR3 runs to 13 residues. The CDR3 protein is CASRRVGTAEAFF. CDR3 coding DNA: TGTGCCAGCAGGAGGGTGGGCACGGCTGAAGCTTTCTTT.

The V gene is TRBV29-1, the J gene TRBJ1-1, with 7 nucleotides matching TRBD1. The trim removed 7 bases at V and 0 bases at J, leaving 11 bases unmatched. The CDR3 is made up of 15 amino acids. Germline CDR1 reads SQVTM; CDR2 reads ANQGSEA. In DNA, the CDR3 is TGCAGCGCCCACCGGGACAGCAGTATGAACACTGAAGCTTTCTTT. This encodes CSAHRDSSMNTEAFF.

By proportion, this clone is medium-sized. V and J are TRBV7-6 and TRBJ2-7, with 10 bases that match TRBD2. V gave up 5 bases and J gave up 4 bases; unmatched junction bases: 8. The V gene's germline CDR1 is SGHVS and CDR2 FNYEAQ. CDR3 length: 15 residues. The chain's CDR3 is CASSPQPSGSYEQYF. The CDR3 DNA reads as TGTGCCAGCAGCCCTCAACCTAGCGGGAGTTACGAGCAGTACTTC.

This chain links TRBV6-1 with TRBJ2-5; D possibly matches TRBD1 or TRBD2 (6 bases each). Trimming cost V 5 bases and J 4 bases, with 11 bases left between them. Germline V gene sequence: CDR1 MNHNS, CDR2 SASEGT. CDR3 length: 13 residues. The CDR3 region is CASSIGGRETQYF. The CDR3 DNA follows: TGTGCCAGCAGTATAGGGGGGCGAGAGACCCAGTACTTC.

The gene calls are TRBV7-9 and TRBJ2-7; maybe TRBD2 (5 bases). V lost 8 bases, J lost 2 bases, and 13 bases lay in between. Germline loops: CDR1 SEHNR, CDR2 FQNEAQ (reference sequence). CDR3 size: 13 residues. CDR3 sequence reads: CASGAGPPYEQYF. As DNA, the CDR3 is TGTGCCAGCGGCGCGGGTCCCCCCTACGAGCAGTACTTC.

J is TRBJ2-7 and V is TRBV28; TRBD1 agrees at 8 bases. This CDR3 has 15 amino acids. CDR1 and CDR2 from the germline V gene are MDHEN and SYDVKM. V gave up 6 bases and J gave up 3 bases; unmatched junction bases: 10. This CDR3 is CASRGQGGFGYEQYF. In nucleotides, the CDR3 is TGTGCCAGCAGAGGACAGGGAGGATTCGGCTACGAGCAGTACTTC.

The chain is built from TRBV19 and TRBJ2-6; no clear D gene. The germline CDR1 and CDR2 sequences are LNHDA and SQIVND (reference sequence). The CDR3 extends over 16 amino acids. The V end was cut by 5 bases, the J end by 2 bases, with 13 bases between. The CDR3 protein is CASSQARFPGANVLTF. CDR3 nucleotide sequence: TGTGCCAGTAGTCAGGCTCGCTTTCCTGGGGCCAACGTCCTGACTTTC. The full variable domain, rest sourced from reference TRBV19 and TRBJ2-6, is DGGITQSPKYLFRKEGQNVTLSCEQNLNHDAMYWYRQDPGQGLRLIYYSQIVNDFQKGDIAEGYSVSREKKESFPLTVTSAQKNPTAFYLCASSQARFPGANVLTFGAGSRLTVL.

This chain's CDR3 is CASSLIQPGQGEETQYF. CDR3 nucleotide sequence: TGTGCCAGCAGCCTAATACAACCGGGACAGGGGGAAGAGACCCAGTACTTC. The chain recombines TRBV7-9 with TRBJ2-5, with 11 positions matching TRBD1. This CDR3 contains 17 residues. V shed 5 bases and J 3 bases; nucleotides not matched to a gene: 11. Germline CDR1 SEHNR, CDR2 FQNEAQ (reference sequence).

The gene calls are TRBV11-2 and TRBJ1-1; D gene uncertain. The germline V gene has CDR1 SGHAT and CDR2 FQNNGV. The CDR3 covers 13 residues. V lost 5 bases, J lost 2 bases, and 9 bases lay in between. CDR3 sequence (DNA): TGTGCCAGCAGCATCGGACTTAACACTGAAGCTTTCTTT. Protein product: CASSIGLNTEAFF. Full variable domain (rest looked up from reference TRBV11-2 and TRBJ1-1): EAGVAQSPRYKIIEKRQSVAFWCNPISGHATLYWYQQILGQGPKLLIQFQNNGVVDDSQLPKDRFSAERLKGVDSTLKIQPAKLEDSAVYLCASSIGLNTEAFFGQGTRLTVV.

This clone was recorded only once. This chain joins TRBV5-1 and TRBJ1-1; D unclear. The CDR3 runs to 14 residues. Looked up from germline, CDR1 is SGHRS and CDR2 is YFSETQ. Trimming shortened V by 4 bases and J by 2 bases, and 12 bases separated the two germline ends. CDR3 nucleotides: TGCGCCAGCAGCCGTGGGGAGGGAAACACTGAAGCTTTCTTT. It encodes CASSRGEGNTEAFF.

The gene calls are TRBV29-1 and TRBJ2-5; D unclear. The end of the DNA aligns better with TRBJ2-7, so the J call may be wrong. This CDR3 spans 11 amino acids. Germline V gene lookup returns CDR1 SQVTM and CDR2 ANQGSEA. DNA of the CDR3: TGCAGCGTTGATGTATCCTACGAGCAGTACTTC. The encoded protein is CSVDVSYEQYF.

CDR3 in DNA: TGTGCCAGCAGCCCGACAGGGAGAATTGCTGAAGCTTTCTTT. Amino acid sequence: CASSPTGRIAEAFF. The chain combines TRBV5-6 with TRBJ1-1; TRBD1 matches at 7 bases. V lost 4 bases and J lost 6; bases outside the gene matches: 9. CDR3 size: 14 residues. The germline V gene has CDR1 SGHDT and CDR2 YYEEEE.

By frequency in the sample, this clone is medium-sized. The chain is built from TRBV7-6 and TRBJ1-5; the D is unclear. CDR1 SGHVS and CDR2 FNYEAQ come from the germline V gene. The V gene lost 5 bases and the J gene lost 4 bases, with 9 bases spanning the gap. This CDR3 spans 13 amino acids. The CDR3 sequence: CASSPGRNQPQHF. In nucleotides, the CDR3 is TGTGCCAGCAGCCCCGGGAGAAATCAGCCCCAGCATTTT.

The chain recombines TRBV7-2 with TRBJ2-1, with unresolved D. The CDR3 sequence is 12 residues long. Germline assignment: CDR1 SGHTA and CDR2 FQGNSA. V lost 5 bases to trimming and J lost 8 bases, with 10 bases between them. DNA for the CDR3: TGTGCCAGCAGCCCCAGGAGTTATGAGCAGTTCTTC. Encoded protein: CASSPRSYEQFF.

The chain carries TRBV7-8 and TRBJ1-1; 8 bases match TRBD1. Germline loops: CDR1 SGHVS, CDR2 FQNEAQ. CDR3 length: 14 amino acids. V trimming: 2 bases; J trimming: 7 bases; junction bases outside the gene matches: 6. CDR3 in amino acids: CASSLTGGSGEAFF. CDR3 bases: TGTGCCAGCAGCTTAACAGGGGGTAGTGGTGAAGCTTTCTTT.

The chain couples TRBV7-6 to TRBJ2-3; 9 nucleotides line up with TRBD2. In germline, CDR1 is SGHVS, CDR2 FNYEAQ. The CDR3 covers 16 residues. The trim removed 4 bases at V and 5 bases at J, leaving 10 bases unmatched. For the CDR3, the DNA is TGTGCCAGCAGCTCCACTGGCGGGGGGGCCGGAGATACGCAGTATTTT. Encoded protein: CASSSTGGGAGDTQYF.

This chain joins TRBV5-1 and TRBJ2-7; TRBD2 agrees at 12 bases. V dropped 2 bases and J dropped 3; count of bases not matched to a gene: 3. This CDR3 contains 15 residues. Germline V gene lookup returns CDR1 SGHRS and CDR2 YFSETQ. In DNA form, the CDR3 reads TGCGCCAGCAGCTTAACGACTAGCGGGAGCTACGAGCAGTACTTC. Protein product: CASSLTTSGSYEQYF.

The V call is TRBV5-5, the J call TRBJ1-6; D not certain. The germline V gene has CDR1 SGHKS and CDR2 YYEKEE (reference sequence). The CDR3 is 13 amino acids. The V and J ends lost 4 bases and 10 bases respectively, with 12 bases between them. The CDR3 loop reads CASSPPPGSPLHF. The CDR3 DNA reads TGTGCCAGCAGCCCCCCACCGGGATCACCCCTCCACTTT.

The chain links TRBV18 to TRBJ1-4; 7 nucleotides align to TRBD1. Trimming removed 3 bases from V and 5 bases from J; junction bases left unmatched: 6. Germline values: CDR1 KGHSH, CDR2 LQKENI. The CDR3 length is 15 residues. CDR3 sequence (DNA): TGTGCCAGCTCACCCAGAGGGGGCGAGAATGAAAAACTGTTTTTT. It specifies CASSPRGGENEKLFF.

The rearrangement uses TRBV6-1 and TRBJ2-2; D gene unclear. The CDR3 runs to 16 residues. V lost 3 bases to trimming and J lost 0 bases, with 11 bases between them. Per germline, CDR1 MNHNS and CDR2 SASEGT. The DNA of the CDR3 is TGTGCCAGCAGTGACCTGGAGTTCGCGAACACCGGGGAGCTGTTTTTT. It codes for CASSDLEFANTGELFF.